One sample yielded the 27 T cell receptor beta chains listed below, sequenced in a study of T cell repertoires in cytomegalovirus infection. Each CDR3 protein gets one entry after TCRdb re-called the reads with MiXCR. The table has about 470,000 distinct CDR3 sequences, roughly 46% seen once. Antigens of these TCRs are unknown. Specimen: cultured PBMCs, collected from culture after CMV antigen stimulation. Receptors were obtained from a human donor in good health (CMV status not recorded). Some clones in this sample may be carry-over from other donors' samples.

The chain is built from TRBV11-1 and TRBJ2-2; 9 bases fit TRBD1. The CDR3 contains 15 residues. Trimming removed 5 bases from V and 7 bases from J; junction bases left unmatched: 8. Germline V CDR1 and CDR2: SGHAT, FQDESV (reference sequence). The CDR3 here is CASSTGTGTLGELFF. CDR3 nucleotides: TGTGCCAGCAGCACCGGGACAGGGACCCTCGGGGAGCTGTTTTTT. Supplemented by reference TRBV11-1 and TRBJ2-2, the full variable domain reads EAEVAQSPRYKITEKSQAVAFWCDPISGHATLYWYRQILGQGPELLVQFQDESVVDDSQLPKDRFSAERLKGVDSTLKIQPAELGDSAMYLCASSTGTGTLGELFFGEGSRLTVL.

The chain carries TRBV11-2 and TRBJ1-1; TRBD1 matches 7 bases. There are 12 residues in the CDR3. In germline, CDR1 is SGHAT, CDR2 FQNNGV. V gave up 1 base and J gave up 9 bases; unmatched junction bases: 2. The CDR3 reads CASSLGDRKAFF. DNA for the CDR3: TGTGCCAGCAGCTTAGGGGACAGAAAAGCTTTCTTT.

V gene TRBV12-3 or TRBV12-4 combines with J gene TRBJ1-1; D possibly corresponds to TRBD1 (5 bases). This CDR3 is built from 14 residues. The V end lost 4 bases, the J end lost 1 base, and 10 bases lay between the germline ends. The chain's CDR3 is CASSWGLPNTEAFF. In DNA form, the CDR3 reads TGTGCCAGCAGTTGGGGACTGCCGAACACTGAAGCTTTCTTT.

This clonotype was picked up many times. The chain carries TRBV7-9 and TRBJ1-1; D is possibly TRBD1 (6 bases). In germline, CDR1 is SEHNR, CDR2 FQNEAQ (reference sequence). This CDR3 is 13 amino acids long. V was cut by 5 bases and J by 1 base, with 8 bases left in between. CDR3 sequence: CASSPTGNTEAFF. The CDR3 DNA reads as TGTGCCAGCAGCCCGACAGGGAACACTGAAGCTTTCTTT. Complete variable domain (other parts from reference TRBV7-9 and TRBJ1-1): DTGVSQNPRHKITKRGQNVTFRCDPISEHNRLYWYRQTLGQGPEFLTYFQNEAQLEKSRLLSDRFSAERPKGSFSTLEIQRTEQGDSAMYLCASSPTGNTEAFFGQGTRLTVV.

The rearrangement links TRBV5-3 to TRBJ2-2, with 8 bases that match TRBD2. TRBV5-3 is an open reading frame whose function is uncertain. The length of the CDR3 is 15 residues. Trimming removed 8 bases from V and 5 bases from J; junction bases left unmatched: 11. DNA of the CDR3: TGTGCCAGCAGCCCCCAGGCGGGAGGAACCGGGGAGCTGTTTTTT. It translates to CASSPQAGGTGELFF.

V usage is TRBV20-1 and J usage is TRBJ2-1, with D possibly TRBD2 on 5 matching bases. In germline, CDR1 is DFQATT, CDR2 SNEGSKA (reference sequence). CDR3 length: 14 amino acids. Trimming pared 6 bases from V and 2 bases from J, leaving 14 bases between. CDR3 loop: CSAFKLGTYNEQFF. The CDR3 bases are TGCAGTGCCTTTAAACTAGGAACCTACAATGAGCAGTTCTTC.

The chain carries TRBV27 and TRBJ2-5; 10 bases are shared with TRBD2. Germline-derived CDR1 and CDR2 are MNHEY and SMNVEV (reference sequence). The CDR3 runs to 18 residues. After removal of 1 base from V and 2 bases from J, the junction contained 10 bases not matched to a gene. This CDR3 is CASSLFAVSGGLQETQYF. CDR3 coding DNA: TGTGCCAGCAGTTTATTTGCGGTTAGCGGGGGGTTACAAGAGACCCAGTACTTC.

The J gene is TRBJ2-1, the V gene TRBV6-6; 8 positions match TRBD1. The V gene's germline CDR1 is MNHNY and CDR2 SVGAGI (reference sequence). Trimming removed 8 bases from V and 15 bases from J; junction bases left unmatched: 21. The CDR3 runs to 15 residues. The CDR3 here is CASAPRTGTIPTPFF. In nucleotides, the CDR3 is TGTGCCAGCGCCCCAAGGACAGGGACAATTCCAACGCCGTTCTTC.

The rearrangement joins TRBV11-2 to TRBJ2-1, with a possible D match to TRBD1 (6 bases). Germline V gene lookup returns CDR1 SGHAT and CDR2 FQNNGV. The CDR3 is 13 amino acids. The V end lost 5 bases, the J end lost 7 bases, and 12 bases lay between the germline ends. For the CDR3, the DNA is TGTGCCAGCAGCACACAGGGACGAAATGAGCAGTTCTTC. Amino acids: CASSTQGRNEQFF.

This clonotype was found a few times. J is TRBJ2-2 and V is TRBV7-8; 9 nucleotides align to TRBD2. V was clipped by 3 bases and J by 6 bases; unmatched bases: 5. The CDR3 runs to 15 residues. Looked up from germline, CDR1 is SGHVS and CDR2 is FQNEAQ. The CDR3 is CASSFSGRTAGELFF. The CDR3 DNA follows: TGTGCCAGCAGCTTCAGCGGGAGGACCGCCGGGGAGCTGTTTTTT.

The chain is built from TRBV2 and TRBJ2-3; D unclear. This CDR3 has 12 residues. Trimming left V 8 bases short and J 3 bases short, with 9 bases between. Germline V CDR1 and CDR2: SNHLY, FYNNEI. In nucleotides, the CDR3 is TGTGCCAGCGCCCTCTTAACAGATACGCAGTATTTT. Its translation is CASALLTDTQYF. Together with reference TRBV2 and TRBJ2-3, the CDR3 gives the full variable domain: EPEVTQTPSHQVTQMGQEVILRCVPISNHLYFYWYRQILGQKVEFLVSFYNNEISEKSEIFDDQFSVERPDGSNFTLKIRSTKLEDSAMYFCASALLTDTQYFGPGTRLTVL.

V usage is TRBV19 and J usage is TRBJ1-5, with D perhaps TRBD1 (5 bases). V shed 3 bases and J shed 6 bases, with 12 bases lying between them. This CDR3 comprises 14 residues. The germline V gene encodes CDR1 LNHDA and CDR2 SQIVND (reference sequence). The CDR3 region has the DNA TGTGCCAGTAGTATCGGGACTGGTGGTCAGCCCCAGCATTTT. As protein: CASSIGTGGQPQHF.

This clonotype has just a few counts. J is TRBJ2-7 and V is TRBV7-2; 10 bases match TRBD2. Per germline, CDR1 SGHTA and CDR2 FQGNSA. This CDR3 is 14 amino acids long. Trimming cost V 3 bases and J 2 bases; bases outside gene matches: 1. This chain's CDR3 is CASSFGLAAYEQYF. CDR3 DNA sequence: TGTGCCAGCAGCTTCGGACTAGCGGCCTACGAGCAGTACTTC.

This clonotype was seen only a few times. This chain joins TRBV7-2 and TRBJ1-1; tentatively, D is TRBD1 (5 bases). Germline lookup yields CDR1 SGHTA and CDR2 FQGNSA. CDR3 size: 15 residues. V lost 5 bases to trimming and J lost 11 bases, with 24 bases between them. In DNA form, the CDR3 reads TGTGCCAGCAGCCAACGCCGGGGACCCCAACACGTCGCTTTCTTT. It encodes CASSQRRGPQHVAFF.

This chain joins TRBV20-1 and TRBJ2-7, with 11 bases fitting TRBD1. CDR1 and CDR2 (germline): DFQATT, SNEGSKA (reference sequence). Trimming at V came to 5 bases and at J to 4 bases, leaving 10 bases not matched to a gene. CDR3 length: 15 residues. The CDR3 sequence: CSARTGGSLGYEQYF. The DNA for the CDR3 is TGCAGTGCTCGGACAGGGGGCTCACTTGGGTACGAGCAGTACTTC.

The V and J genes are TRBV6-1 and TRBJ1-1; TRBD1 might be the D (6 bases). This CDR3 has 14 amino acids. Germline V gene data show CDR1 as MNHNS and CDR2 as SASEGT. Trimming removed 2 bases from V and 4 bases from J, with 11 bases in between. The CDR3 DNA follows: TGTGCCAGCAGTGAATTGAGGGGGGGCACTGAAGCTTTCTTT. It translates to CASSELRGGTEAFF.

This clonotype was seen a few times. The gene calls are TRBV7-2 and TRBJ1-2; TRBD1 is a possible D gene (5 bases). V was shortened by 1 base and J by 2 bases, with 11 bases between the two germline ends. This CDR3 contains 15 residues. Per germline, CDR1 SGHTA and CDR2 FQGNSA. This chain's CDR3 is CASSLVRGGNYGYTF. CDR3 sequence (DNA): TGTGCCAGCAGCTTAGTTCGGGGGGGGAACTATGGCTACACCTTC.

V gene TRBV7-4 combines with J gene TRBJ1-5, with D unclear. Trimming stripped 5 bases from V and 4 bases from J, with 9 bases between. Germline values: CDR1 SGHVT, CDR2 SQSDAQ. The CDR3 is made up of 13 amino acids. The CDR3 region has the DNA TGTGCCAGCAGCAAGGACGGGAATCAGCCCCAGCATTTT. Amino acids: CASSKDGNQPQHF.

The V gene is TRBV7-2, the J gene TRBJ2-7; TRBD2 aligns across 7 bases. Germline CDR1 is SGHTA and CDR2 is FQGNSA. The CDR3 consists of 14 residues. V was clipped by 4 bases and J by 5 bases; unmatched bases: 8. CDR3 amino acids: CASSSTGGNHEQYF. CDR3 nucleotide sequence: TGTGCCAGCAGCTCCACCGGGGGGAACCACGAGCAGTACTTC.

The chain recombines TRBV6-1 with TRBJ2-7; no clear D. CDR3 length equals 12 residues. Germline loops: CDR1 MNHNS, CDR2 SASEGT. The ends were cut back, 5 bases at V and 6 bases at J, with 11 bases in the middle. The CDR3 sequence: CASSYLRGEQYF. DNA of the CDR3: TGTGCCAGCAGTTACCTTAGAGGCGAGCAGTACTTC.

This clonotype occurred many times. The chain recombines TRBV7-8 with TRBJ1-1, with TRBD1 as a possible D gene (6 bases). The germline V and J ends were trimmed by 7 bases and 1 base, with 10 bases remaining between them. The germline V gene has CDR1 SGHVS and CDR2 FQNEAQ. The CDR3 covers 13 residues. The chain's CDR3 is CASNRQENTEAFF. In DNA, the CDR3 is TGTGCCAGCAACAGACAGGAGAACACTGAAGCTTTCTTT.

The table lists this clonotype with a few counts. The rearrangement joins TRBV11-2 to TRBJ2-7, with D perhaps assigned TRBD1 or TRBD2 (5 bases each). The CDR3 spans 14 residues. Germline CDR1 SGHAT, CDR2 FQNNGV. Trimming removed 1 base from V and 1 base from J, with 8 bases in between. The CDR3 spells CASSLAGQSYEQYF. In nucleotides, the CDR3 is TGTGCCAGCAGCTTAGCGGGGCAGTCCTACGAGCAGTACTTC.

The chain couples TRBV7-2 to TRBJ2-7; D call uncertain. The germline V and J ends were trimmed by 4 bases and 5 bases, with 12 bases remaining between them. This CDR3 spans 13 amino acids. Germline values: CDR1 SGHTA, CDR2 FQGNSA. CDR3 sequence: CASSYEYPDEQYF. CDR3 DNA: TGTGCCAGCAGCTATGAGTATCCTGACGAGCAGTACTTC. The full variable domain, its missing parts supplied by reference TRBV7-2 and TRBJ2-7, is GAGVSQSPSNKVTEKGKDVELRCDPISGHTALYWYRQSLGQGLEFLIYFQGNSAPDKSGLPSDRFSAERTGGSVSTLTIQRTQQEDSAVYLCASSYEYPDEQYFGPGTRLTVT.

This rearrangement joins TRBV7-9 to TRBJ2-2, with D hard to call. The CDR3 is 15 amino acids. V lost 1 base, J lost 3 bases, and 9 bases lay in between. CDR1 and CDR2 (germline): SEHNR, FQNEAQ (reference sequence). CDR3 region: CASSLVRSDTGELFF. DNA of the CDR3: TGTGCCAGCAGCTTAGTTAGGTCCGACACCGGGGAGCTGTTTTTT. The whole variable domain, remainder taken from reference TRBV7-9 and TRBJ2-2, is DTGVSQNPRHKITKRGQNVTFRCDPISEHNRLYWYRQTLGQGPEFLTYFQNEAQLEKSRLLSDRFSAERPKGSFSTLEIQRTEQGDSAMYLCASSLVRSDTGELFFGEGSRLTVL.

CDR3 nucleotides: TGCAGTGCTAGGGAGACTAGCGGAGCCTTCAATGAGCAGTTCTTC. Amino acids: CSARETSGAFNEQFF. The chain uses TRBV20-1 and TRBJ2-1; the match to TRBD2 covers 9 bases. The CDR3 consists of 15 residues. CDR1 is DFQATT and CDR2 is SNEGSKA in the germline V gene (reference sequence). The V segment lost 3 bases and the J segment 6 bases; nucleotides outside the gene matches: 9.

A few counts support this clonotype. The V gene is TRBV7-8, the J gene TRBJ2-3; 8 nucleotides agree with TRBD2. The CDR3 spans 15 residues. V lost 4 bases to trimming and J lost 6 bases; unmatched junction nucleotides: 9. Germline CDR1 is SGHVS and CDR2 is FQNEAQ. The CDR3 bases are TGTGCCAGCAGCTCCCTCGGGGGGGGGGCGGATACGCAGTATTTT. Its translation: CASSSLGGGADTQYF. The full variable domain, with the rest looked up from reference TRBV7-8 and TRBJ2-3, is GAGVSQSPRYKVAKRGQDVALRCDPISGHVSLFWYQQALGQGPEFLTYFQNEAQLDKSGLPSDRFFAERPEGSVSTLKIQRTQQEDSAVYLCASSSLGGGADTQYFGPGTRLTVL.

As concerns this clonotype: The junction departs from germline at one end; a sequencing error may be responsible. The CDR3 sequence is CSAREGGSGNIQYF. The CDR3, as DNA: TGCAGTGCTCGAGAGGGGGGTAGCGGTAACATTCAGTACTTC. The chain recombines TRBV20-1 with TRBJ2-4, with D possibly being TRBD1 or TRBD2 (6 bases each). CDR3 length: 14 amino acids. In germline, CDR1 is DFQATT, CDR2 SNEGSKA (reference sequence).